These 25 T cell receptor beta chains share one sample of origin, sequenced in a study of post-analysis software for immune sequencing data. Study observations and caveats: Among a handful of TRBV segments more frequent in patients than controls were TRBV5-6, TRBV5-1 and TRBV20-1.

These receptors' antigens are unknown. Incorporated into the TCR beta cDNA libraries were unique molecular identifiers, which served to reduce PCR and sequencing biases. TCRdb re-derived calls from the PCR reads in MiXCR, one entry per CDR3 protein. The sample has approximately 770,000 distinct CDR3 sequences; just over 45% are singletons. Sequencing was performed on blood. These receptors were taken from a girl aged 10-17 years with multiple sclerosis.

This chain uses TRBV20-1 with TRBJ2-5, with 10 nucleotides matching TRBD2. V shed 4 bases, J shed 5 bases, and the junction held 4 bases outside the gene matches. Germline CDR1 DFQATT, CDR2 SNEGSKA (reference sequence). The CDR3 has 13 amino acids. The chain's CDR3 is CSANPTSGETQYF. In DNA, the CDR3 is TGCAGTGCTAACCCGACTAGCGGGGAGACCCAGTACTTC.

About this clonotype: An end of the junction differs from the germline gene, which may be a read error. In DNA form, the CDR3 reads TGTGCCGGCAGCGTAGGGACTAGCGGCTCCTACGAGCAGTACTTC. The encoded protein is CAGSVGTSGSYEQYF. The chain recombines TRBV9 with TRBJ2-7, with 11 positions matching TRBD2. Germline-derived CDR1 and CDR2 are SGDLS and YYNGEE. The CDR3 covers 15 residues.

This chain links TRBV29-1 with TRBJ2-5; D remains ambiguous. The germline V gene encodes CDR1 SQVTM and CDR2 ANQGSEA. The CDR3 loop spans 13 amino acids. The ends were cut back, 4 bases at V and 5 bases at J, with 14 bases in the middle. The CDR3 reads CSVAAAGTETQYF. The CDR3 nucleotides are TGCAGCGTTGCGGCAGCCGGTACCGAGACCCAGTACTTC.

The J gene is TRBJ1-2, the V gene TRBV7-8; possible D gene TRBD1, 5 bases. Germline V gene sequence: CDR1 SGHVS, CDR2 FQNEAQ. V lost 4 bases, J lost 0 bases, and 15 bases lay in between. CDR3 size: 16 residues. CDR3 amino acids: CASSSPTAGANYGYTF. The CDR3, as DNA: TGTGCCAGCAGCTCTCCGACAGCGGGAGCTAACTATGGCTACACCTTC.

The chain joins TRBV12-3 or TRBV12-4 to TRBJ1-5; no clear D gene. Trimming pared 1 base from V and 7 bases from J, leaving 11 bases between. The length of the CDR3 is 14 residues. This chain's CDR3 is CASSLGSMVQPQHF. The CDR3, as DNA: TGTGCCAGCAGTTTAGGGAGTATGGTACAGCCCCAGCATTTT.

V and J are TRBV5-6 and TRBJ1-2; D possibly corresponds to TRBD1 (6 bases). The V end was cut by 2 bases, the J end by 4 bases, with 12 bases between. Germline loops: CDR1 SGHDT, CDR2 YYEEEE. The CDR3 is made up of 14 amino acids. The CDR3 loop reads CASSFVTGSYGYTF. As DNA, the CDR3 is TGTGCCAGCAGCTTCGTAACAGGGAGCTATGGCTACACCTTC.

The rearrangement links TRBV3-1 to TRBJ2-7; 7 positions match TRBD1. Trimming removed 3 bases from V and 3 bases from J; junction bases left unmatched: 2. CDR3 length equals 13 residues. Germline V gene lookup returns CDR1 LGHDT and CDR2 YNNKEL (reference sequence). CDR3 residues: CASSQGQLYEQYF. The CDR3 coding sequence is TGTGCCAGCAGCCAGGGACAGCTCTACGAGCAGTACTTC.

The V call is TRBV20-1, the J call TRBJ2-4; 7 bases align to TRBD2. From germline, CDR1 is DFQATT and CDR2 SNEGSKA (reference sequence). There are 14 residues in the CDR3. The V segment lost 5 bases and the J segment 0 bases; nucleotides outside the gene matches: 4. CDR3 sequence (DNA): TGCAGTGCTGGGGGGGGACTAGCCAAAAACATTCAGTACTTC. It encodes CSAGGGLAKNIQYF.

The rearrangement links TRBV9 to TRBJ1-2; 7 bases fit TRBD1. The V and J ends lost 4 bases and 2 bases, in that order; junction bases with no gene match: 8. Per germline, CDR1 SGDLS and CDR2 YYNGEE. CDR3 length equals 15 residues. Here the CDR3 DNA reads TGTGCCAGCAGCCCCCGACAGGGCGGGAACTATGGCTACACCTTC. Encoded protein: CASSPRQGGNYGYTF.

The chain recombines TRBV25-1 with TRBJ2-7; no firm D call. Germline CDR1 MGHDK, CDR2 SYGVNS. Trimming took 4 bases from V and 5 from J, leaving 12 bases between them. This CDR3 has 13 residues. CDR3 bases: TGTGCCAGCAGTGGTCCAGACTTCAACGAGCAGTACTTC. Translating it yields CASSGPDFNEQYF.

This chain uses TRBV6-6 with TRBJ1-5, with D unresolved. The CDR3 runs to 16 residues. V was pared by 2 bases and J by 2 bases, with 13 bases between. Germline V lookup: CDR1 MNHNY, CDR2 SVGAGI (reference sequence). CDR3 sequence (DNA): TGTGCCAGCAGTTACGGTACTGCGTGGGGCAATCAGCCCCAGCATTTT. Translated: CASSYGTAWGNQPQHF.

Concerning this clonotype itself: An end of the junction does not agree with germline; a read error may underlie this. The V and J genes are TRBV4-3 and TRBJ2-4, with a tentative D call TRBD2 (6 bases). Near its end, the DNA agrees better with TRBJ2-7, so the J call may be wrong. In germline, CDR1 is LGHNA, CDR2 YSLEER. The CDR3 has 16 amino acids. In DNA, the CDR3 is TGCGCCAGCGGCCAGGGACCTCTGGCGGGGCAGCACGAGCAGTACTTC. Protein sequence: CASGQGPLAGQHEQYF.

The table lists this clonotype with a few counts. The chain recombines TRBV10-2 with TRBJ1-6; D is unclear. V was pared by 6 bases and J by 5 bases, with 14 bases between. Germline loops: CDR1 WSHSY, CDR2 SAAADI. The CDR3 is made up of 15 amino acids. In DNA form, the CDR3 reads TGCGCCAGCAGCACCCCGGACGTTAATAATTCACCCCTCCACTTT. Protein product: CASSTPDVNNSPLHF.

This clonotype came up many times. CDR3 amino acids: CASSQEETQYF. The CDR3 region has the DNA TGTGCCAGCAGCCAAGAGGAGACCCAGTACTTC. This chain uses TRBV14 with TRBJ2-5; D remains ambiguous. Germline lookup yields CDR1 SGHDN and CDR2 FVKESK. Trimming removed 0 bases at V and 5 bases at J, with 1 base between. The length of the CDR3 is 11 residues.

The genes are TRBV13 and TRBJ2-1, with unresolved D. There are 13 residues in the CDR3. From germline, CDR1 is PRHDT and CDR2 FYEKMQ (reference sequence). Trimming stripped 5 bases from V and 6 bases from J, with 11 bases between. The CDR3 loop is CASSPLRSNEQFF. The CDR3 DNA follows: TGTGCCAGCAGCCCCCTCCGGAGCAATGAGCAGTTCTTC.

The chain couples TRBV14 to TRBJ2-3; 10 positions match TRBD2. The trim removed 2 bases at V and 2 bases at J, leaving 13 bases unmatched. Germline CDR1 SGHDN, CDR2 FVKESK. This CDR3 comprises 19 residues. CDR3 coding DNA: TGTGCCAGCAGCCAAAGAAGGGGGATAGCGGGAGGCCCCACAGATACGCAGTATTTT. Translating it yields CASSQRRGIAGGPTDTQYF.

The chain carries TRBV15 and TRBJ2-7; no clear D. TRBJ2-4 matches the DNA end more closely, so the J call is doubtful. The CDR3 loop spans 12 amino acids. The germline V gene has CDR1 LNHNV and CDR2 YYDKDF (reference sequence). In DNA, the CDR3 is TGTGCCACCATGGACGGGAAAAACATTCAGTACTTC. It codes for CATMDGKNIQYF.

This clonotype has just a few counts. The genes are TRBV20-1 and TRBJ2-7, with TRBD2 matching over 8 bases. CDR3 length: 13 amino acids. J lost 0 bases, V lost 6 bases, and 4 bases had no gene match. Per germline, CDR1 DFQATT and CDR2 SNEGSKA (reference sequence). The CDR3 spells CSANSGNSYEQYF. The CDR3 coding sequence is TGCAGTGCCAATAGCGGGAACTCCTACGAGCAGTACTTC.

This clonotype showed up many times. The chain has TRBV20-1 and TRBJ2-7, with 9 bases matching TRBD2. Germline lookup yields CDR1 DFQATT and CDR2 SNEGSKA (reference sequence). The J segment lost 2 bases and the V segment lost 6 bases, leaving 8 bases of the junction unmatched. The CDR3 consists of 14 residues. The CDR3 sequence: CSAEGLATPYEQYF. The DNA for the CDR3 is TGCAGTGCAGAAGGACTAGCGACCCCCTACGAGCAGTACTTC.

J is TRBJ2-5 and V is TRBV12-3 or TRBV12-4; 11 bases are shared with TRBD2. The J segment lost 3 bases and the V segment lost 4 bases, leaving 1 base of the junction unmatched. This CDR3 is built from 14 residues. This CDR3 reads CASSYSGGEETQYF. In DNA, the CDR3 is TGTGCCAGCAGTTATAGCGGGGGGGAAGAGACCCAGTACTTC.

The V and J genes are TRBV18 and TRBJ2-7; D possibly matches TRBD1 or TRBD2 (5 bases each). V was trimmed by 2 bases and J by 1 base, leaving 9 bases between them. CDR1 is KGHSH, CDR2 LQKENI, per germline. CDR3 length equals 14 residues. CDR3 DNA: TGTGCCAGCTCACCATTGGGGGAGTCCTACGAGCAGTACTTC. Protein product: CASSPLGESYEQYF.

The DNA for the CDR3 is TGCAGCGTTGGCGAGGCCCTGCCAGAGCAGTACTTC. It specifies CSVGEALPEQYF. This chain connects TRBV29-1 to TRBJ2-7; D ambiguous. The CDR3 extends over 12 amino acids. Germline assignment: CDR1 SQVTM and CDR2 ANQGSEA. V gave up 4 bases and J gave up 7 bases, with 14 bases separating them.

The CDR3 here is CASSLWGFQDTQYF. The CDR3 DNA sequence: TGTGCCAGCAGCTTATGGGGTTTCCAAGATACGCAGTATTTT. The V gene is TRBV7-2, the J gene TRBJ2-3; D ambiguous. Germline V CDR1 and CDR2: SGHTA, FQGNSA. Trimming left V 2 bases short and J 5 bases short, with 11 bases between. The CDR3 is 14 amino acids.

The chain uses TRBV28 and TRBJ2-2; 7 nucleotides line up with TRBD2. The germline CDR1 and CDR2 sequences are MDHEN and SYDVKM. The CDR3 totals 18 residues. J was trimmed by 5 bases and V by 1 base; bases with no gene match: 13. The CDR3 DNA reads TGTGCCAGCAGTTTATCCTCAATTCTAGCGGAGATTACCGGGGAGCTGTTTTTT. Its translation is CASSLSSILAEITGELFF.

This clonotype came up a few times. This rearrangement joins TRBV3-1 to TRBJ2-3; unclear D gene. CDR1 and CDR2 from the germline V gene are LGHDT and YNNKEL (reference sequence). This CDR3 comprises 17 residues. The V and J ends lost 7 bases and 1 base respectively, with 21 bases between them. The CDR3, as DNA: TGTGCCAGCACCTCAAGTGGTCACTATCTCCGCACAGATACGCAGTATTTT. It codes for CASTSSGHYLRTDTQYF.